Following are 11 T cell receptor beta chains from one sample sequenced in a study of blood T cell repertoires in COVID-19. Only in-frame clones appear in the TCRdb table, and some are missing; sequencing was by immunoSEQ multiplex PCR. The sample comprises about 190,000 clones, roughly 83% of which are singletons, and roughly 3.2% rests with the top ten. The sequenced sample was PBMCs or T cells enriched from blood (not recorded which). The receptors shown here come from a woman aged 25 to 39 who had recovered from COVID-19.

The J gene is TRBJ1-2, the V gene TRBV27; D possibly corresponds to TRBD1 (5 bases). V lost 6 bases to trimming and J lost 4 bases, with 15 bases between them. Germline lookup yields CDR1 MNHEY and CDR2 SMNVEV (reference sequence). The CDR3 covers 14 residues. CDR3 amino acids: CASRGGVGGYGYTF. In nucleotides, the CDR3 is TGTGCCAGCAGGGGGGGGGTTGGCGGCTATGGCTACACCTTC.

The gene calls are TRBV5-1 and TRBJ2-3; 7 positions match TRBD1. This CDR3 region has 14 residues. Germline V gene sequence: CDR1 SGHRS, CDR2 YFSETQ. With 2 bases clipped from V and 2 bases from J, the junction kept 2 bases outside the gene matches. CDR3 in amino acids: CASSLGTATDTQYF. The CDR3 coding sequence is TGCGCCAGCAGCTTAGGGACAGCCACAGATACGCAGTATTTT. The full variable domain, completed using reference TRBV5-1 and TRBJ2-3, is KAGVTQTPRYLIKTRGQQVTLSCSPISGHRSVSWYQQTPGQGLQFLFEYFSETQRNKGNFPGRFSGRQFSNSRSEMNVSTLELGDSALYLCASSLGTATDTQYFGPGTRLTVL.

J is TRBJ2-3 and V is TRBV2, with 10 nucleotides matching TRBD2. The CDR3 covers 13 residues. V gave up 8 bases and J gave up 3 bases; unmatched junction bases: 2. From germline, CDR1 is SNHLY and CDR2 FYNNEI. The CDR3 reads CASGSGGTDTQYF. CDR3 coding DNA: TGTGCCAGCGGTAGCGGGGGGACAGATACGCAGTATTTT.

This sequence joins TRBV10-3 and TRBJ2-2, with D unresolved. V was pared by 2 bases and J by 1 base, with 2 bases between. Germline V gene data show CDR1 as ENHRY and CDR2 as SYGVKD. This CDR3 spans 13 amino acids. The CDR3 sequence is CAISELNTGELFF. The CDR3 bases are TGTGCCATCAGTGAGCTGAACACCGGGGAGCTGTTTTTT.

The rearrangement joins TRBV29-1 to TRBJ1-1; D is undetermined. V was cut by 3 bases and J by 4 bases, with 9 bases left in between. From germline, CDR1 is SQVTM and CDR2 ANQGSEA. This CDR3 comprises 12 residues. CDR3 region: CSVEARGTEAFF. The DNA for the CDR3 is TGCAGCGTTGAGGCGAGAGGCACTGAAGCTTTCTTT.

The chain combines TRBV7-2 with TRBJ2-2; maybe TRBD2 (5 bases). The germline gives CDR1 SGHTA, CDR2 FQGNSA. This CDR3 contains 15 residues. V dropped 3 bases and J dropped 2 bases, with 10 bases sitting between them. This CDR3 reads CASSFSGVNTGELFF. The CDR3, as DNA: TGTGCCAGCAGCTTCAGCGGAGTTAACACCGGGGAGCTGTTTTTT.

The chain links TRBV28 to TRBJ2-5; D possibly corresponds to TRBD2 (6 bases). The CDR3 totals 14 residues. Per germline, CDR1 MDHEN and CDR2 SYDVKM. V gave up 6 bases and J gave up 3 bases, with 14 bases separating them. CDR3 protein: CASSRLVPKETQYF. In DNA form, the CDR3 reads TGTGCCAGCAGCAGACTAGTACCGAAAGAGACCCAGTACTTC.

The genes are TRBV7-2 and TRBJ2-3, with TRBD2 identical over 9 bases. The CDR3 contains 17 residues. The germline V gene encodes CDR1 SGHTA and CDR2 FQGNSA. V was pared by 1 base and J by 7 bases, with 12 bases of the junction left unmatched. CDR3 DNA sequence: TGTGCCAGCAGCTTAGGCCCTCCGCGGGGGGGGCAAAATACGCAGTATTTT. Translating gives CASSLGPPRGGQNTQYF.

This rearrangement joins TRBV28 to TRBJ2-2, with D perhaps matching TRBD1 (5 bases). Trimming took 1 base from V and 7 from J, leaving 7 bases between them. There are 13 residues in the CDR3. In germline, CDR1 is MDHEN, CDR2 SYDVKM. CDR3 loop: CASSLFRGGELFF. The CDR3 DNA follows: TGTGCCAGCAGTTTATTTAGGGGCGGGGAGCTGTTTTTT.

The chain's CDR3 is CASSLRTPSSYEQYF. The CDR3 nucleotides are TGTGCCAGCAGTTTACGGACACCAAGCTCCTACGAGCAGTACTTC. The chain uses TRBV28 and TRBJ2-7, with D perhaps TRBD1 (5 bases). The CDR3 consists of 15 residues. V lost 2 bases, J lost 0 bases, and 11 bases lay in between. Germline V CDR1 and CDR2: MDHEN, SYDVKM.

The rearrangement uses TRBV24-1 and TRBJ1-5; 10 bases are a match to TRBD1. With V trimmed by 1 base and J by 4 bases, 12 bases remained unmatched. This CDR3 has 19 amino acids. From germline, CDR1 is KGHDR and CDR2 SFDVKD. This CDR3 is CATSDFRGQGPNGNQPQHF. For the CDR3, the DNA is TGTGCCACCAGTGATTTCCGGGGACAGGGGCCGAACGGTAATCAGCCCCAGCATTTT.